The clone carrying this T cell receptor beta chain was observed a single time. This specimen comes from a study of control samples from healthy donors and cancer patients. With 4 bases clipped from V and 5 bases from J, the junction kept 5 bases outside the gene matches. The CDR3 consists of 14 residues. Germline CDR1 reads SGHRS; CDR2 reads YFSETQ. Assay used: immunoSEQ multiplex PCR; TCRdb lists only in-frame clones, some missing. The data contain just over 9,000 clones, roughly nine tenths of them singletons. The chain has TRBV5-1 and TRBJ1-4, with 7 bases aligning to TRBD1. This TCR was recovered from a man aged 60-69 years with colorectal cancer. Input material: PBMCs. The CDR3 sequence is CASSKGDRNEKLFF. The CDR3 region has the DNA TGCGCCAGCAGCAAAGGGGACAGAAATGAAAAACTGTTTTTT.